A single sample gave rise to the 17 T cell receptor beta chains below, sequenced in a study of CD8+ T cells in alopecia areata. Treatment of the sample: oral pan-JAK inhibitor, 5-10 mg twice daily. Following RNA extraction, reverse transcription yielded cDNA that acted as the sequencing template. This table comes from immunoSEQ multiplex PCR, and its TCRdb copy is limited to in-frame clones, with some not included. In the table there are about 150,000 clones, 45% to 60% of which are singletons. The starting material was CD8+ T cells sorted from blood, obtained at week 4, from a patient treated with tofacitinib. Source of these receptors: a human donor with alopecia areata.

This clone was counted only a few times. The J gene is TRBJ2-1, the V gene TRBV30, with D possibly TRBD1 on 5 matching bases. With 5 bases removed from V and 6 bases from J, the gap between germline ends came to 8 bases. This CDR3 spans 11 amino acids. In germline, CDR1 is GTSNPN, CDR2 SVGIG (reference sequence). For the CDR3, the DNA is TGTGCCTGGCTACAGGCCAATGAGCAGTTCTTC. Encoded protein: CAWLQANEQFF.

The V call is TRBV4-3, the J call TRBJ1-1; D is ambiguous. This CDR3 has 15 residues. Trimming removed 2 bases from V and 2 bases from J, with 12 bases in between. Germline V gene data show CDR1 as LGHNA and CDR2 as YSLEER. CDR3 loop: CASSQTREGNTEAFF. CDR3 in DNA: TGCGCCAGCAGCCAAACAAGGGAAGGAAACACTGAAGCTTTCTTT.

This clone was recorded only once. The chain has TRBV6-1 and TRBJ1-1; D is undetermined. The germline V and J ends were trimmed by 7 bases and 1 base, with 10 bases remaining between them. The V gene's germline CDR1 is MNHNS and CDR2 SASEGT. The CDR3 consists of 13 residues. In nucleotides, the CDR3 is TGTGCCAGCAATTACGGAGCGAACACTGAAGCTTTCTTT. Protein product: CASNYGANTEAFF.

This clone appeared a few times. The rearrangement uses TRBV2 and TRBJ1-2, with 7 bases identical to TRBD1. In germline, CDR1 is SNHLY, CDR2 FYNNEI. This CDR3 contains 14 residues. V gave up 5 bases and J gave up 0 bases; unmatched junction bases: 3. The CDR3 is CASSRTGTNYGYTF. Written as DNA, the CDR3 is TGTGCCAGCAGTCGGACAGGAACTAACTATGGCTACACCTTC.

V usage is TRBV19 and J usage is TRBJ1-5, with D uncertain. V was cut by 5 bases and J by 3 bases, with 20 bases left in between. The CDR3 is 17 amino acids. CDR1 is LNHDA and CDR2 is SQIVND in the germline V gene (reference sequence). The CDR3 nucleotides are TGTGCCAGTAGTCCCCGGATGGGGATCAAAGTCAATCAGCCCCAGCATTTT. Its protein is CASSPRMGIKVNQPQHF.

The chain carries TRBV29-1 and TRBJ2-2; D is unclear. This CDR3 spans 12 amino acids. In germline, CDR1 is SQVTM, CDR2 ANQGSEA. V lost 2 bases to trimming and J lost 3 bases, with 4 bases between them. CDR3 in amino acids: CSVEWYTGELFF. The CDR3, as DNA: TGCAGCGTTGAATGGTACACCGGGGAGCTGTTTTTT.

This clone has only a few counts. The chain joins TRBV7-9 to TRBJ2-3; D remains ambiguous. Germline V gene data show CDR1 as SEHNR and CDR2 as FQNEAQ (reference sequence). The CDR3 is made up of 15 amino acids. V was shortened by 4 bases and J by 6 bases, with 17 bases between the two germline ends. The DNA for the CDR3 is TGTGCCAGCAGCTCCGACTTCCTTCTCACTGATACGCAGTATTTT. Amino acids: CASSSDFLLTDTQYF.

The chain joins TRBV5-6 to TRBJ1-1; D possibly corresponds to TRBD1 (5 bases). CDR3 length: 14 amino acids. The germline V gene encodes CDR1 SGHDT and CDR2 YYEEEE. V shed 1 base and J shed 3 bases, with 10 bases lying between them. The CDR3 DNA sequence: TGTGCCAGCAGCTTGCAGGGAGAGGACACTGAAGCTTTCTTT. Translated: CASSLQGEDTEAFF.

The genes are TRBV10-3 and TRBJ1-5, with 8 bases identical to TRBD1. Germline V lookup: CDR1 ENHRY, CDR2 SYGVKD. The CDR3 has 15 amino acids. The junction had 17 bases not matched to a gene; V was cut back by 11 bases and J by 8 bases. CDR3: CAAATDREGSEPQHF. The CDR3 nucleotides are TGTGCCGCAGCGACGGACAGGGAGGGCTCGGAGCCCCAGCATTTT.

This clone was found a few times. This sequence joins TRBV18 and TRBJ1-5, with a weak D call TRBD1 (5 bases). This CDR3 is built from 15 residues. V dropped 4 bases and J dropped 2 bases, with 12 bases sitting between them. The germline CDR1 and CDR2 sequences are KGHSH and LQKENI. This CDR3 is CASSRIGTGNQPQHF. The DNA of the CDR3 is TGTGCCAGCTCACGGATCGGGACTGGCAATCAGCCCCAGCATTTT.

V is TRBV29-1 and J is TRBJ2-7, with a possible D match to TRBD2 (5 bases). Trimming removed 3 bases at V and 4 bases at J, with 16 bases between. The CDR3 extends over 14 amino acids. Germline values: CDR1 SQVTM, CDR2 ANQGSEA. The CDR3 DNA reads as TGCAGCGTTGAGGGCACTGGGAGCGTGTACGAGCAGTACTTC. It translates to CSVEGTGSVYEQYF.

V gene TRBV5-6 combines with J gene TRBJ2-5; TRBD2 is a possible D gene (5 bases). The CDR3 is 15 amino acids. V lost 4 bases and J 4 bases, leaving 17 bases between the germline ends. Germline CDR1 and CDR2: SGHDT and YYEEEE. The CDR3 DNA sequence: TGTGCCAGCAGCCCGGCCGGGATGGTTCCAGAGACCCAGTACTTC. Its translation: CASSPAGMVPETQYF.

The chain carries TRBV13 and TRBJ1-2; D ambiguous. Between the trimmed V and J ends, which lost 5 bases and 0 bases, there was a span of 13 bases. The CDR3 is 15 residues long. Germline V gene sequence: CDR1 PRHDT, CDR2 FYEKMQ (reference sequence). The CDR3 DNA follows: TGTGCCAGCAGCCGCCTAATGACTGCTAACTATGGCTACACCTTC. Residues: CASSRLMTANYGYTF.

The genes are TRBV10-3 and TRBJ2-5, with 8 bases lining up with TRBD1. V was clipped by 5 bases and J by 3 bases; unmatched bases: 2. The CDR3 extends over 13 amino acids. The germline V gene encodes CDR1 ENHRY and CDR2 SYGVKD. The CDR3 loop is CAISLDREETQYF. Here the CDR3 DNA reads TGTGCCATCAGTTTGGACAGGGAAGAGACCCAGTACTTC.

This clone was counted only a few times. The chain joins TRBV4-1 to TRBJ2-7, with D possibly TRBD2 on 5 matching bases. The CDR3 is 12 residues long. The V end was cut by 4 bases, the J end by 3 bases, with 7 bases between. The V gene's germline CDR1 is MGHRA and CDR2 YSYEKL. CDR3 in DNA: TGCGCCAGCAGCCTGGACTTCTACGAGCAGTACTTC. This translates into CASSLDFYEQYF.

The V and J genes are TRBV28 and TRBJ2-7; possible D gene TRBD2, 6 bases. Trimming took off 7 bases at V and 0 bases at J, with 10 bases between the two ends. Germline V gives CDR1 MDHEN, CDR2 SYDVKM. The CDR3 is made up of 13 amino acids. CDR3 sequence reads: CASTPDYSYEQYF. The CDR3 DNA reads TGTGCCAGCACCCCGGACTACTCCTACGAGCAGTACTTC.

This clone showed up just a few times. The J gene is TRBJ2-5, the V gene TRBV5-1; D is ambiguous. The CDR3 has 14 amino acids. CDR1 SGHRS and CDR2 YFSETQ come from the germline V gene. The ends were cut back, 1 base at V and 4 bases at J, with 11 bases in the middle. CDR3 DNA sequence: TGCGCCAGCAGCTTGTTTGCGGAATCAGAGACCCAGTACTTC. It codes for CASSLFAESETQYF.